The source of this T cell receptor (beta chain) is a study of blood T cells in healthy people across ages. V was trimmed by 5 bases and J by 0 bases, leaving 14 bases between them. There are 15 residues in the CDR3. Germline lookup yields CDR1 SGHRS and CDR2 YFSETQ. Primers used in a second PCR of roughly 6 to 11 cycles were a sample-barcoded 5' primer and a J-beta primer mix. The yield of each sample was at least 2.5 million CDR3-containing paired-end reads. MiXCR was run by TCRdb on the 5' RACE reads, yielding one entry per CDR3 protein. The data show about 1.8 million distinct CDR3 sequences, with about 50% seen just once and less than 2.5% held by the top ten.

The genes are TRBV5-1 and TRBJ1-2; a weak D match, TRBD1 (6 bases). The receptor's source is a woman aged 40 to 50 in good health. Sequenced: blood. CDR3 region: CASRIQDSPNYGYTF. CDR3 coding DNA: TGCGCCAGCAGAATACAGGACAGCCCTAACTATGGCTACACCTTC. Combining the CDR3 with reference TRBV5-1 and TRBJ1-2 gives the whole variable domain KAGVTQTPRYLIKTRGQQVTLSCSPISGHRSVSWYQQTPGQGLQFLFEYFSETQRNKGNFPGRFSGRQFSNSRSEMNVSTLELGDSALYLCASRIQDSPNYGYTFGSGTRLTVV.